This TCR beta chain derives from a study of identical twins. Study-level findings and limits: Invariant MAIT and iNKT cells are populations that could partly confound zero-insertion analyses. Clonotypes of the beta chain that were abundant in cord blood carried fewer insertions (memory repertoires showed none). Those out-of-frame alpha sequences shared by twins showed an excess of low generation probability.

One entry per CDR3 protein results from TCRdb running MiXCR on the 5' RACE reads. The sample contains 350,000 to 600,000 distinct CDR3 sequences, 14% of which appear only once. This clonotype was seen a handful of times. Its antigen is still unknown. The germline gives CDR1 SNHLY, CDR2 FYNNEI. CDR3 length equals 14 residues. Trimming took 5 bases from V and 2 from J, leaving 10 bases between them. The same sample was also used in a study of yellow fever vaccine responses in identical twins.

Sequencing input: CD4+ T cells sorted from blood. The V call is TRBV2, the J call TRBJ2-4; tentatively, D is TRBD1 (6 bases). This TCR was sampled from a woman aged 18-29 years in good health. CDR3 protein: CASSQTGTKNIQYF. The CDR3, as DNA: TGTGCCAGCAGTCAAACAGGGACCAAAAACATTCAGTACTTC.